The source of this T cell receptor beta chain is a study of blood T cell repertoires in COVID-19 (dated by TCRdb to the early 2020s). Study-level background: Samples from collaborators originated in the United States, Italy and Spain and spanned both the acute and convalescent phases of COVID-19. The dataset comprised deeply sampled blood TCRbeta repertoires from subjects exposed to, actively infected with, or recovered from COVID-19. A freely available public database, intended as a resource for researchers studying the immune response to SARS-CoV-2, is where the repertoires were released. The material from the prospective study consisted of cDNA or gDNA derived from T cells, B-cell-depleted T cells, or PBMCs. Samples were obtained from the ongoing ImmuneRACE study (first 160 participants) and from 1,200 or so subjects provided by 6 global collaborators. Sample metadata almost always included a de-identified subject ID, COVID-19 status, age in years and sex. Where HLA class I and class II types were available, the types were taken from metadata supplied by the sample provider, not from assay-based typing. What the study reported, not specific to this receptor: Clinical and demographic metadata were provided uncurated, with the amount varying by source and participant.

Whole blood was collected in K2EDTA tubes by collaborating institutions according to the institutions' own protocols. For TCRbeta analysis, collaborators shipped samples in one of three forms: frozen whole blood, isolated PBMCs, or DNA extracted from either of those sample types. Notes on this clone: Its antigen is still unknown. No much larger clonotype is one base removed from it; base qualities were not supplied.

TCRbeta CDR3 regions were amplified from genomic DNA by means of the immunoSEQ Assay, a bias-controlled multiplex PCR. The authors processed their data as follows. Nucleated cell counts per sample were estimated from amplification of reference gene primers within the assay. To quantify the absolute abundance of each unique TCRbeta CDR3 rearrangement, sequence reads were collapsed and filtered. For each sample, productive Simpson clonality was calculated as the square root of Simpson's diversity index over productive rearrangements. TCRdb re-hosts the immuneACCESS table, in-frame sequences only. Its copies lack some clones; in the studies checked, an unresolved V gene accounts for under half of them, and the cause for the rest is not known. The V and J calls and clone size were taken over from that table, and D and trimming were inferred from the DNA. The sample has 200,000 to 300,000 clones on record, around 80% of them singletons. Together, the top ten hold 3.5% to 5% of the sample.

The CDR3, from cysteine to phenylalanine, totals 14 residues. The CDR3 DNA has 42 bases and is translated from base 1. V and J lose 3 bases and 2 bases, and a span of 6 bases separates them. CDR1 and CDR2 are drawn from the germline V gene: SGDLS, YYNGEE. The clonotype originates from a man in his sixties with acute or convalescent COVID-19. The rearranged segments are TRBV9 and TRBJ2-6; the D gene identity is not certain. The source material was peripheral blood. The CDR3 region: CASSDSPGANVLTF. The nucleotide sequence is given as TGTGCCAGCAGCGACAGCCCTGGGGCCAACGTCCTGACTTTC.